The next 25 T cell receptor beta chains were all read from a single sample in a study of T-cell reconstitution after alpha-beta-depleted transplantation in children. The TCRbeta library was prepared with unique molecular identifiers. Each CDR3 protein gets one entry after TCRdb re-called the PCR reads with MiXCR. In the table there are about 640,000 distinct CDR3 sequences, about an eighth of which are singletons. Sequenced here: PBMCs, mostly from graft donor cells, sampled 360 days after TCRalphabeta/CD19-depleted stem cell transplant. The source is a male patient between 5 and 17 years old who had a stem cell transplant for acute myeloid leukemia, so the T cells may come from the graft donor.

The rearrangement links TRBV18 to TRBJ2-5, with D possibly being TRBD2 (6 bases). The CDR3 covers 16 residues. Per germline, CDR1 KGHSH and CDR2 LQKENI. The V gene lost 6 bases and the J gene lost 1 base, with 18 bases spanning the gap. CDR3 bases: TGTGCCAGCTCCCCCATAGTAGCGGCACTCCAAGAGACCCAGTACTTC. It is translated as CASSPIVAALQETQYF.

This clonotype was picked up a small number of times. The V and J genes are TRBV7-2 and TRBJ2-7; D call uncertain. The CDR3 length is 15 residues. Germline V CDR1 and CDR2: SGHTA, FQGNSA. Trimming took 3 bases from V and 3 from J, leaving 15 bases between them. The CDR3 coding sequence is TGTGCCAGCAGCTTGTTTGGGGATGCCCGCTACGAGCAGTACTTC. Residues: CASSLFGDARYEQYF.

The chain is built from TRBV18 and TRBJ2-7; 10 nucleotides line up with TRBD1. Losses at the gene ends were 4 bases for V and 4 bases for J; bases not matched to a gene: 10. CDR3 length: 16 residues. CDR1 KGHSH and CDR2 LQKENI come from the germline V gene. Written as DNA, the CDR3 is TGTGCCAGCTCACGTTTAGTCGGGACAGGGGAGTACGAGCAGTACTTC. This sequence encodes CASSRLVGTGEYEQYF. Together with reference TRBV18 and TRBJ2-7, the CDR3 gives the full variable domain: NAGVMQNPRHLVRRRGQEARLRCSPMKGHSHVYWYRQLPEEGLKFMVYLQKENIIDESGMPKERFSAEFPKEGPSILRIQQVVRGDSAAYFCASSRLVGTGEYEQYFGPGTRLTVT.

The chain recombines TRBV11-1 with TRBJ1-1, with no clear D. The CDR3 totals 15 residues. Germline CDR1 SGHAT, CDR2 FQDESV (reference sequence). V shed 3 bases and J shed 0 bases, with 11 bases lying between them. CDR3 nucleotides: TGTGCCAGCAGCTTGGGCAGACGATTGAACACTGAAGCTTTCTTT. This sequence encodes CASSLGRRLNTEAFF.

This clonotype was seen at least ten times. This chain links TRBV12-3 or TRBV12-4 with TRBJ2-5; the D is unclear. This CDR3 spans 14 amino acids. V was cut by 0 bases and J by 5 bases, with 10 bases left in between. CDR3 amino acids: CASSLASSMETQYF. Here the CDR3 DNA reads TGTGCCAGCAGTTTAGCTAGCAGCATGGAGACCCAGTACTTC.

This clonotype was observed a handful of times. The rearrangement joins TRBV28 to TRBJ2-2; 8 bases agree with TRBD1. The ends lost 8 bases at V and 7 bases at J; junction bases unmatched: 3. CDR1 and CDR2 from the germline V gene are MDHEN and SYDVKM. The CDR3 length is 12 residues. As DNA, the CDR3 is TGTGCCAGCTCGACAGGGGTCGGGGAGCTGTTTTTT. The encoded protein is CASSTGVGELFF.

The genes are TRBV14 and TRBJ2-1, with D maybe TRBD2 (6 bases). This CDR3 has 15 amino acids. The V and J ends lost 0 bases and 7 bases respectively, with 13 bases between them. From germline, CDR1 is SGHDN and CDR2 FVKESK. In DNA form, the CDR3 reads TGTGCCAGCAGCCAAGATAGGGCTCGGGGGAATGAGCAGTTCTTC. It encodes CASSQDRARGNEQFF. The complete variable domain, with remaining parts taken from reference TRBV14 and TRBJ2-1, reads EAGVTQFPSHSVIEKGQTVTLRCDPISGHDNLYWYRRVMGKEIKFLLHFVKESKQDESGMPNNRFLAERTGGTYSTLKVQPAELEDSGVYFCASSQDRARGNEQFFGPGTRLTVL.

This clonotype appeared a few times. Here the CDR3 reads CASSRDRGRNGELFF. The DNA of the CDR3 is TGTGCCAGCAGCCGGGACAGGGGGCGTAACGGGGAGCTGTTTTTT. The rearrangement joins TRBV7-3 to TRBJ2-2, with TRBD1 identical over 12 bases. Trimming cost V 5 bases and J 7 bases; bases outside gene matches: 5. The CDR3 totals 15 residues. CDR1 is SGHTA, CDR2 FQGTGA, per germline.

This clonotype was counted between two and nine times. The chain has TRBV9 and TRBJ1-2; TRBD1 matches at 7 bases. There are 18 residues in the CDR3. Germline assignment: CDR1 SGDLS and CDR2 YYNGEE. With 7 bases clipped from V and 4 bases from J, the junction kept 22 bases outside the gene matches. The CDR3, as DNA: TGTGCCAGCCGCCCCCATCCAACCGGGACAGCAACCTTCTATGGCTACACCTTC. It codes for CASRPHPTGTATFYGYTF.

The gene calls are TRBV21-1 and TRBJ2-5; the DNA was not compared with TRBD2, the D call given in the table. TRBV21-1 is a pseudogene. The CDR3 loop spans 18 amino acids. The CDR3, as DNA: TGTGCCAGCAGCAAAGTAAGCGGAAAAACTAGCGGACAAGAGACCCAGTACTTC. Translated: CASSKVSGKTSGQETQYF.

Only a few counts were recorded for this clonotype. The genes are TRBV9 and TRBJ2-7; 10 bases map to TRBD2. CDR1 SGDLS and CDR2 YYNGEE come from the germline V gene. The CDR3 has 20 residues. With 2 bases clipped from V and 1 base from J, the junction kept 18 bases outside the gene matches. CDR3: CASSVNPASGRDQESYEQYF. CDR3 sequence (DNA): TGTGCCAGCAGCGTCAACCCGGCTAGCGGGAGAGATCAAGAATCCTACGAGCAGTACTTC.

This chain uses TRBV30 with TRBJ1-3, with D maybe TRBD1 (5 bases). The CDR3 is 15 residues long. The V and J ends lost 0 bases and 0 bases respectively, with 9 bases between them. Germline values: CDR1 GTSNPN, CDR2 SVGIG (reference sequence). The CDR3 region is CAWSVTGYSGNTIYF. DNA of the CDR3: TGTGCCTGGAGTGTAACAGGCTACTCTGGAAACACCATATATTTT.

This chain links TRBV7-2 with TRBJ2-2; 13 nucleotides agree with TRBD2. After removal of 1 base from V and 3 bases from J, the junction contained 2 bases not matched to a gene. Germline loops: CDR1 SGHTA, CDR2 FQGNSA. The CDR3 consists of 17 residues. CDR3 bases: TGTGCCAGCAGCTTAGGGACTAGCGGGAGCCACACCGGGGAGCTGTTTTTT. This sequence encodes CASSLGTSGSHTGELFF.

The chain uses TRBV28 and TRBJ2-7; weak D call: TRBD2 (5 bases). With 2 bases removed from V and 6 bases from J, the gap between germline ends came to 8 bases. Germline V lookup: CDR1 MDHEN, CDR2 SYDVKM. There are 12 residues in the CDR3. The CDR3 DNA is TGTGCCAGCAGTTTACTAGCTATCGAGCAGTACTTC. Its translation is CASSLLAIEQYF.

This chain uses TRBV7-2 with TRBJ2-5, with 7 bases aligning to TRBD2. The germline V gene encodes CDR1 SGHTA and CDR2 FQGNSA. The length of the CDR3 is 14 residues. Trimming at V came to 4 bases and at J to 4 bases, leaving 6 bases not matched to a gene. The CDR3, as DNA: TGTGCCAGCAGCTCCAAGACTAGCCTAGAGACCCAGTACTTC. Protein product: CASSSKTSLETQYF.

This clonotype has only a few counts. This chain uses TRBV11-2 with TRBJ2-7; 11 bases match TRBD2. This CDR3 has 19 amino acids. Germline V gene data show CDR1 as SGHAT and CDR2 as FQNNGV. V was clipped by 5 bases and J by 3 bases; unmatched bases: 18. The CDR3 sequence is CASSPDPLFSGREYYEQYF. Written as DNA, the CDR3 is TGTGCCAGCAGCCCCGACCCCCTTTTTAGCGGGAGGGAATACTACGAGCAGTACTTC.

The chain employs TRBV27 and TRBJ2-3, with TRBD2 identical over 9 bases. Looked up from germline, CDR1 is MNHEY and CDR2 is SMNVEV (reference sequence). This CDR3 region has 15 residues. Trimming cost V 5 bases and J 0 bases; bases outside gene matches: 3. For the CDR3, the DNA is TGTGCCAGCAGTCGTAGCGGGAGAAGCACAGATACGCAGTATTTT. Translated, it gives CASSRSGRSTDTQYF.

The V call is TRBV7-2, the J call TRBJ2-1, with D maybe TRBD2 (7 bases). This CDR3 spans 15 amino acids. CDR1 and CDR2 (germline): SGHTA, FQGNSA. V lost 8 bases to trimming and J lost 6 bases, with 20 bases between them. The CDR3 protein is CASLTRGAGSNEQFF. CDR3 coding DNA: TGTGCCAGCCTAACACGGGGGGCGGGGAGCAATGAGCAGTTCTTC.

The rearrangement uses TRBV7-2 and TRBJ2-1; TRBD2 might be the D (6 bases). The V end lost 5 bases, the J end lost 7 bases, and 21 bases lay between the germline ends. From germline, CDR1 is SGHTA and CDR2 FQGNSA. This CDR3 contains 16 residues. The CDR3 region is CASSPSRERAGNEQFF. CDR3 sequence (DNA): TGTGCCAGCAGCCCCAGTCGGGAGCGGGCGGGGAATGAGCAGTTCTTC.

This clonotype was detected ten times or more. The rearrangement joins TRBV4-2 to TRBJ2-5, with D uncertain. From germline, CDR1 is LGHNA and CDR2 YNFKEQ. CDR3 size: 13 residues. Trimming pared 2 bases from V and 5 bases from J, leaving 9 bases between. The CDR3 nucleotides read TGTGCCAGCAGCCAAAACCCCGCGGAGACCCAGTACTTC. Protein sequence: CASSQNPAETQYF.

The CDR3 spells CASRVGYPTMGTQYF. CDR3 DNA sequence: TGTGCCAGCAGGGTGGGCTACCCTACCATGGGTACGCAGTATTTT. The V call is TRBV2, the J call TRBJ2-3; D gene uncertain. V was shortened by 6 bases and J by 8 bases, with 21 bases between the two germline ends. Germline V gives CDR1 SNHLY, CDR2 FYNNEI. The CDR3 covers 15 residues.

This clonotype has only a few counts. J is TRBJ2-7 and V is TRBV20-1; D gene uncertain. Deletions cut 1 base from V and 2 bases from J, with 12 bases between. The CDR3 runs to 14 residues. CDR1 is DFQATT, CDR2 SNEGSKA, per germline (reference sequence). The CDR3: CSARGTGRTYEQYF. The DNA of the CDR3 is TGCAGTGCTAGAGGAACGGGCAGGACCTACGAGCAGTACTTC.

This clonotype was counted a few times. The CDR3 sequence: CASRKAGSSYNEQFF. The CDR3 coding sequence is TGTGCCAGCAGAAAAGCGGGGAGCTCCTACAATGAGCAGTTCTTC. The rearrangement uses TRBV7-2 and TRBJ2-1; 7 nucleotides line up with TRBD2. The CDR3 totals 15 residues. Trimming took 6 bases from V and 0 from J; bases not matched to a gene: 5. Per the germline V gene, CDR1 is SGHTA and CDR2 is FQGNSA.

This clonotype was detected many times. The V gene is TRBV29-1, the J gene TRBJ2-3; 10 positions agree with TRBD2. V shed 0 bases, J shed 2 bases, and the junction held 17 bases outside the gene matches. CDR3 size: 20 residues. CDR1 SQVTM and CDR2 ANQGSEA come from the germline V gene. This CDR3 reads CSVEDTTGIAGGSPTDTQYF. Here the CDR3 DNA reads TGCAGCGTTGAAGACACGACAGGGATAGCGGGAGGTTCCCCCACAGATACGCAGTATTTT.

The sample holds a few counts of this clonotype. This sequence joins TRBV15 and TRBJ2-3; possibly TRBD1 for D (5 bases). Germline CDR1 is LNHNV and CDR2 is YYDKDF (reference sequence). V was trimmed by 6 bases and J by 1 base, leaving 11 bases between them. This CDR3 spans 14 amino acids. The CDR3 DNA reads as TGTGCCACCAGACAGGTTTCTCGCACAGATACGCAGTATTTT. Its protein is CATRQVSRTDTQYF.